These 19 T cell receptor beta chains came from one sample sequenced in a study of T cell responses to AZD1222 COVID-19 vaccine. Some clones are missing from TCRdb's copy, which holds only in-frame ones; the method was immunoSEQ multiplex PCR. The sample lists some 97,000 clones; about 89% were seen once. The sequencing used peripheral blood, collected on day 0 of AZD1222 vaccination. These receptor sequences come from an adult in good health.

The V and J genes are TRBV25-1 and TRBJ2-1; 9 bases align to TRBD2. The V gene end was trimmed by 3 bases and the J gene end by 5 bases; junction bases not matched to a gene: 5. Germline assignment: CDR1 MGHDK and CDR2 SYGVNS. This CDR3 region has 15 residues. The CDR3 coding sequence is TGTGCCAGCAGTGATCATAGCGGGGGAAACAATGAGCAGTTCTTC. It is translated as CASSDHSGGNNEQFF. Drawing the rest from reference TRBV25-1 and TRBJ2-1, the complete variable domain is EADIYQTPRYLVIGTGKKITLECSQTMGHDKMYWYQQDPGMELHLIHYSYGVNSTEKGDLSSESTVSRIRTEHFPLTLESARPSHTSQYLCASSDHSGGNNEQFFGPGTRLTVL.

The chain links TRBV7-8 to TRBJ1-1; D not resolved. The CDR3 has 14 amino acids. CDR1 and CDR2 from the germline V gene are SGHVS and FQNEAQ. V lost 2 bases and J 10 bases, leaving 17 bases between the germline ends. CDR3 DNA: TGTGCCAGCAGCTTACTCGTGGCCACCGCGCGAGCTTTCTTT. Its translation is CASSLLVATARAFF.

This chain joins TRBV2 and TRBJ1-6; D is undetermined. Germline V gene sequence: CDR1 SNHLY, CDR2 FYNNEI. The CDR3 length is 16 residues. The ends were cut back, 6 bases at V and 0 bases at J, with 12 bases in the middle. The CDR3 sequence: CASSASDSSYNSPLHF. DNA for the CDR3: TGTGCCAGCAGCGCCAGCGATAGCTCCTATAATTCACCCCTCCACTTT. Combining the CDR3 with reference TRBV2 and TRBJ1-6 gives the whole variable domain EPEVTQTPSHQVTQMGQEVILRCVPISNHLYFYWYRQILGQKVEFLVSFYNNEISEKSEIFDDQFSVERPDGSNFTLKIRSTKLEDSAMYFCASSASDSSYNSPLHFGNGTRLTVT.

The V gene is TRBV10-3, the J gene TRBJ2-1, with 12 bases identical to TRBD1. The germline V gene has CDR1 ENHRY and CDR2 SYGVKD. V lost 9 bases to trimming and J lost 6 bases; unmatched junction nucleotides: 6. The CDR3 consists of 14 residues. The CDR3 protein is CAIEGQGAGNEQFF. DNA of the CDR3: TGTGCCATAGAGGGACAGGGGGCAGGCAATGAGCAGTTCTTC.

The chain has TRBV29-1 and TRBJ2-7; maybe TRBD1 (6 bases). This CDR3 comprises 14 residues. Germline loops: CDR1 SQVTM, CDR2 ANQGSEA. The V end was cut by 6 bases, the J end by 0 bases, with 15 bases between. In nucleotides, the CDR3 is TGCAGCGTAGTTGACAGGACTTTCTCCTACGAGCAGTACTTC. It translates to CSVVDRTFSYEQYF.

V usage is TRBV5-4 and J usage is TRBJ2-1; TRBD2 matches 9 bases. This CDR3 has 15 residues. With 4 bases clipped from V and 2 bases from J, the junction kept 4 bases outside the gene matches. Germline CDR1 and CDR2: SGHNT and YYREEE (reference sequence). The CDR3 DNA follows: TGTGCCAGCAGCACGGTAGCGGGAGCCTACAATGAGCAGTTCTTC. As protein: CASSTVAGAYNEQFF.

The chain links TRBV5-4 to TRBJ1-4; TRBD1 aligns across 11 bases. The CDR3 is 16 residues long. Germline-derived CDR1 and CDR2 are SGHNT and YYREEE (reference sequence). V shed 2 bases, J shed 6 bases, and the junction held 6 bases outside the gene matches. The chain's CDR3 is CASSFSPGQGDEKLFF. The CDR3 DNA follows: TGTGCCAGCAGCTTCTCACCGGGACAGGGGGATGAAAAACTGTTTTTT.

The chain couples TRBV4-1 to TRBJ2-1; a weak D match, TRBD1 (5 bases). CDR3 length equals 15 residues. Germline CDR1 is MGHRA and CDR2 is YSYEKL. Trimming took off 1 base at V and 3 bases at J, with 10 bases between the two ends. In DNA, the CDR3 is TGCGCCAGCAGCCAAGTTAGCAGGGTCTACAATGAGCAGTTCTTC. It is translated as CASSQVSRVYNEQFF.

This sequence joins TRBV5-6 and TRBJ1-5; possibly TRBD1 for D (5 bases). Deletions cut 4 bases from V and 5 bases from J, with 16 bases between. This CDR3 has 15 residues. From germline, CDR1 is SGHDT and CDR2 YYEEEE. The CDR3 here is CASSQGRRGDQPQHF. CDR3 sequence (DNA): TGTGCCAGCAGCCAGGGACGGAGAGGGGATCAGCCCCAGCATTTT.

This clone appeared a single time. The chain combines TRBV28 with TRBJ1-1; D remains unclear. Germline assignment: CDR1 MDHEN and CDR2 SYDVKM. There are 11 residues in the CDR3. V was pared by 2 bases and J by 6 bases, with 4 bases between. CDR3 nucleotide sequence: TGTGCCAGCAGTTTAATCTCTGAAGCTTTCTTT. Encoded protein: CASSLISEAFF.

The chain carries TRBV19 and TRBJ2-3, with 7 bases lining up with TRBD2. Looked up from germline, CDR1 is LNHDA and CDR2 is SQIVND (reference sequence). With 5 bases clipped from V and 0 bases from J, the junction kept 8 bases outside the gene matches. The CDR3 consists of 16 residues. CDR3 DNA: TGTGCCAGTAGTCCAATAACTAGCGAGAGCACAGATACGCAGTATTTT. It translates to CASSPITSESTDTQYF.

This clone appeared a single time. CDR3 sequence (DNA): TGTGCCAGCAGTGGTCCGGGACAGGGTTCCTCCTACGAGCAGTACTTC. It encodes CASSGPGQGSSYEQYF. The chain carries TRBV6-1 and TRBJ2-7, with TRBD1 matching over 9 bases. CDR3 size: 16 residues. V shed 4 bases and J 0 bases; nucleotides not matched to a gene: 7. Germline CDR1 reads MNHNS; CDR2 reads SASEGT.

This clone occurred once. The CDR3 bases are TGTGCCAGCAGCTCCCGGGACAGGGGGGACATTCAGTACTTC. Translated: CASSSRDRGDIQYF. V and J are TRBV7-9 and TRBJ2-4; 11 bases are shared with TRBD1. There are 14 residues in the CDR3. The germline CDR1 and CDR2 sequences are SEHNR and FQNEAQ (reference sequence). J gave up 8 bases and V 4 bases, and 4 bases lay outside the gene matches.

The CDR3: CASSLDRNNSPLHF. The DNA of the CDR3 is TGCGCCAGCAGTCTTGACAGAAATAATTCACCCCTCCACTTT. The chain employs TRBV5-1 and TRBJ1-6, with a weak D call TRBD1 (5 bases). The CDR3 extends over 14 amino acids. Trimming took 5 bases from V and 5 from J, leaving 11 bases between them. The germline CDR1 and CDR2 sequences are SGHRS and YFSETQ.

Points on this clone: A read error may produce the germline difference seen at one junction end. The chain uses TRBV5-5 and TRBJ1-4; D is unclear. The CDR3 runs to 15 residues. In germline, CDR1 is SGHKS, CDR2 YYEKEE (reference sequence). This chain's CDR3 is CASSLGGSTSEKLFF. CDR3 nucleotide sequence: TGTGCCAGCAGCTTGGGAGGGAGTACTAGTGAAAAACTGTTTTTT.

This sequence joins TRBV27 and TRBJ2-3, with D possibly matching TRBD2 (5 bases). This CDR3 comprises 15 residues. Per the germline V gene, CDR1 is MNHEY and CDR2 is SMNVEV (reference sequence). V was pared by 5 bases and J by 0 bases, with 12 bases between. The CDR3 DNA follows: TGTGCCAGCAGTAAAGCGGAATTTAGCACAGATACGCAGTATTTT. Its translation: CASSKAEFSTDTQYF.

The genes are TRBV7-3 and TRBJ1-1, with 9 bases matching TRBD1. The germline CDR1 and CDR2 sequences are SGHTA and FQGTGA. The junction had 5 bases not matched to a gene; V was cut back by 5 bases and J by 7 bases. This CDR3 region has 13 residues. The CDR3 region is CASSLGQGGEAFF. CDR3 nucleotide sequence: TGTGCCAGCAGCCTGGGACAGGGAGGTGAAGCTTTCTTT.

Here the CDR3 reads CASSAPGQPGLGYGYTF. CDR3 DNA: TGTGCCAGCAGCGCACCGGGACAGCCAGGGCTGGGCTATGGCTACACCTTC. V is TRBV9 and J is TRBJ1-2; 7 nucleotides line up with TRBD1. Trimming at V came to 3 bases and at J to 4 bases, leaving 15 bases not matched to a gene. This CDR3 is built from 17 residues. The germline gives CDR1 SGDLS, CDR2 YYNGEE.

The chain links TRBV4-1 to TRBJ2-1; TRBD2 matches 7 bases. CDR1 is MGHRA, CDR2 YSYEKL, per germline. V lost 1 base, J lost 3 bases, and 3 bases stayed unmatched. The length of the CDR3 is 15 residues. The CDR3 DNA sequence: TGCGCCAGCAGCCAAGTCCTAGCGGACTACAATGAGCAGTTCTTC. Protein sequence: CASSQVLADYNEQFF.